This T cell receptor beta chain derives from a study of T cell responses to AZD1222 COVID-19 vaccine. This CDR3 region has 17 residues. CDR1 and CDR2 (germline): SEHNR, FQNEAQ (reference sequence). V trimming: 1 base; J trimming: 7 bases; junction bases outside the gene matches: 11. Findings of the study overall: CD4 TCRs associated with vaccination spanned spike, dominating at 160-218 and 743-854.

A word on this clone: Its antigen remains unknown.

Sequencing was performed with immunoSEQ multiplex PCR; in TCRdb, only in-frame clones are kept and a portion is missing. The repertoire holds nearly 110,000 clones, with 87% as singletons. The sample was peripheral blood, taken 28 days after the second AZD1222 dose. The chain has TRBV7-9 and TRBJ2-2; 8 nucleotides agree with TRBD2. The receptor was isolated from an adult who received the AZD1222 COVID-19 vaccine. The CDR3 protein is CASSLVRLAGSDGELFF. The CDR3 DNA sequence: TGTGCCAGCAGCTTAGTTCGTTTAGCGGGGTCGGACGGGGAGCTGTTTTTT.